This T cell receptor (beta chain) was obtained from a study of blood T cells in healthy people across ages (dated by TCRdb to the mid-2010s). Background on the whole study: In model experiments, template switching captured about one uniquely barcoded TCR beta cDNA molecule for every two T cells. Donors were grouped into four age groups: young (average approximately 16 years), middle-aged (under 40), aged (approximately 58) and long-lived (approximately 82). To avoid experimental bias, donors of different ages were spread randomly across the sequencing lanes. To track age-related changes in TCR beta repertoire diversity, the study relied on deep sequencing normalized with unique cDNA molecular identifiers. The study analyzed two additional independent replicas of 1 million unique cDNA reads from the same blood draw for two donors, one aged 18 to 29 and one aged 80 or older.

About this clonotype: The antigen it recognizes is unknown. No base qualities exist here, and no much larger clone lies one base off it.

Deletion took 5 bases off V and 0 bases off J, with a span of 7 bases between the germline ends. Its CDR3 holds 13 amino acids, cysteine through phenylalanine. The CDR3 DNA has 39 bases and is translated from base 1. As encoded in the germline V gene (reference sequence), CDR1 is SEHNR while CDR2 is FQNEAQ. Results the study describes overall, beyond this receptor: Estimates of total diversity based on one million sequenced T cells were regarded as lower bounds and as underestimates. As age increased, observed TCR beta diversity per million T cells dropped in a roughly linear way, and a significant reduction was already evident by age roughly 40. Because the CMV infection status of the donors was unknown, age-related changes in expanded clonotypes may potentially have been confounded. Because profiling used bulk unsorted PBMCs, naive and antigen-experienced compartments could not be compared conclusively. There was a strong correlation between observed TCR beta diversity and the percentage of naive T cells measured by flow cytometry. Compared with the aged group, the long-lived group had more naive CD4+ T cells, fewer expanded clones and increased TCR diversity, suggesting age selection.

Libraries were prepared through 5' RACE. The sample was run on an Illumina HiSeq 2500. A second about 7 to 11 cycle PCR used a sample-barcoded 5' primer and a J-beta primer mix. Each TCR beta cDNA molecule received a unique molecular identifier from a template-switch 5' adaptor carrying 12 random nucleotides. Each sample yielded at least 2.5 million CDR3-containing paired-end reads. All of the RNA was converted into first-strand cDNA using the Mint cDNA synthesis kit, with a TRBC-specific oligonucleotide serving as the primer. Following uracil-DNA glycosylase treatment, all cDNA underwent a first 18-cycle PCR with the universal primers M1SS and BC2_uni_R. On the study's bioinformatics: For normalization, 1 million high-quality reads, each with a distinct molecular identifier, were randomly selected from each sample. Instead of being binned into consensus sequences, reads that shared molecular identifiers were thrown out. MiTCR, with a Q25 quality threshold and the strictest error-elimination algorithm, was used for CDR3 identification, clonotype clustering and error correction. A nonparametric unseen species model using Euler transformation provided a lower-bound estimate of total TCR beta diversity. The raw public data were reprocessed by TCRdb itself: fastp quality trimming at Q25, MiXCR clonotype calling, in-frame beta chains only. Rows are unified per CDR3 protein, each entry keeping the most common DNA and genes. The V and J calls come from TCRdb's annotation, not from the publication. The sample table lists about 970,000 distinct CDR3 sequences, about 51% of them with a count of one. Clones ranked in the top ten supply about a fifth of the sample.

The donors were 40 or so Caucasian individuals from Russia, aged roughly 6 to 100 years, who were systemically healthy. Around 10 milliliters of peripheral blood were collected from each donor into EDTA-treated Vacutainer tubes. PBMCs were isolated by Ficoll-Paque density-gradient centrifugation, with at least 7 million obtained per sample. Total RNA, at least 5.5 micrograms per sample, was extracted from PBMCs with Trizol reagent. Naive CD45RAhigh/CD27high T cell percentages were measured by flow cytometry on a PBMC aliquot from every donor. Material for sequencing was blood. This clonotype was sampled from a woman aged 60-75 years in good health. The rearranged chain carries TRBV7-9 and TRBJ2-5; the D gene lacks a confident call. This receptor has the CDR3 CASSLSDQETQYF. The DNA sequence is TGTGCCAGCAGCCTTTCTGACCAAGAGACCCAGTACTTC.